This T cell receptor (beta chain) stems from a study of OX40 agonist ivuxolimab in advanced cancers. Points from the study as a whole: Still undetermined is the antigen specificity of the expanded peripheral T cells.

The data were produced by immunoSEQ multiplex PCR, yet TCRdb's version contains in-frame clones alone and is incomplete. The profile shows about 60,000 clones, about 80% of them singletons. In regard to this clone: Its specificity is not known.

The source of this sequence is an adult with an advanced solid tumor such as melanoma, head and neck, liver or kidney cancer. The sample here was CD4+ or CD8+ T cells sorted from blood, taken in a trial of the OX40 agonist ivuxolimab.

The CDR3 DNA is TGTGCCAGCTCACCTTTTCCTAGCGGGAGTGGGAGCGGCACAGATACGCAGTATTTT. This translates into CASSPFPSGSGSGTDTQYF. The V and J genes are TRBV18 and TRBJ2-3; 10 bases map to TRBD2. V lost 3 bases and J lost 1; bases outside the gene matches: 13. Germline lookup yields CDR1 KGHSH and CDR2 LQKENI. This CDR3 spans 19 amino acids. Using reference TRBV18 and TRBJ2-3 for the parts outside the CDR3, the full variable domain is NAGVMQNPRHLVRRRGQEARLRCSPMKGHSHVYWYRQLPEEGLKFMVYLQKENIIDESGMPKERFSAEFPKEGPSILRIQQVVRGDSAAYFCASSPFPSGSGSGTDTQYFGPGTRLTVL.